This section outlines one T cell receptor beta chain sequence together with its context. The table came from immunoSEQ multiplex PCR; TCRdb's copy has only in-frame clones and leaves some out. The sample includes 70,000 to 95,000 clones, roughly 80% seen only once; the top ten take around 12%. The data were taken from a study of blood T cell repertoires in COVID-19. Germline V gives CDR1 SNHLY, CDR2 FYNNEI. The length of the CDR3 is 13 residues. Trimming stripped 4 bases from V and 0 bases from J, with 6 bases between. Material: peripheral blood. The genes are TRBV2 and TRBJ2-5; D is unclear. This receptor was identified in a woman in her thirties or forties with active or convalescent COVID-19. In nucleotides, the CDR3 is TGTGCCAGCAGTGTGTCCTACCAAGAGACCCAGTACTTC. It encodes CASSVSYQETQYF. Full variable domain (rest looked up from reference TRBV2 and TRBJ2-5): EPEVTQTPSHQVTQMGQEVILRCVPISNHLYFYWYRQILGQKVEFLVSFYNNEISEKSEIFDDQFSVERPDGSNFTLKIRSTKLEDSAMYFCASSVSYQETQYFGPGTRLLVL.